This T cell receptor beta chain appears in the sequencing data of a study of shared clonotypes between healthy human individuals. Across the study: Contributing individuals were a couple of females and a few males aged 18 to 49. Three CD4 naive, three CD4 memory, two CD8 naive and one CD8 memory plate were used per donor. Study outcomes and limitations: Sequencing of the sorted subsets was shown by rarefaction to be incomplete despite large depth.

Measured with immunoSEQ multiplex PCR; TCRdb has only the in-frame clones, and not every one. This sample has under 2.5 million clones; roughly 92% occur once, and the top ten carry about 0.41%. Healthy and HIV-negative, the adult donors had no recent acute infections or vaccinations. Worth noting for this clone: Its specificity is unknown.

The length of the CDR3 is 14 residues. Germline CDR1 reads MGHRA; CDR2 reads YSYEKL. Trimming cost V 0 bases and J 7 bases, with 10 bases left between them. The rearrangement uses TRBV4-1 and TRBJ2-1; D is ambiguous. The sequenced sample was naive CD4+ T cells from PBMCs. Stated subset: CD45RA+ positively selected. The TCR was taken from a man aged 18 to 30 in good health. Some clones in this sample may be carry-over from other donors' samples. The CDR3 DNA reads TGCGCCAGCAGCCAAGATCGGCTACTGAATGAGCAGTTCTTC. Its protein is CASSQDRLLNEQFF.